This is a list of T cell receptor beta chains from one sample in a study of regulatory T cells in long-lasting Graves disease. TCRdb recomputed calls from the multiplex PCR reads with MiXCR, one row per CDR3 protein. The sample consists of roughly 430,000 distinct CDR3 sequences, about 17% of them appearing once. This sample also belongs to another study, concerning T cells in Graves' hyperthyroidism and ophthalmopathy.

The source was peripheral blood mononuclear cells (PBMCs), collected at new diagnosis, from a patient treated with antithyroid drugs. These receptor sequences come from a woman aged 30 to 39 with Graves disease. The CDR3 runs from the conserved cysteine through the conserved F or W. A D gene is named only where the DNA matches it firmly. Clone size is stated in some rows and not others, as once, few, many or a class when expanded.

many	-	TRBV28	TRBJ2-6	TGTGCCAGCAGTGAAGGGGGCTCTGGGGCCAACGTCCTGACTTTC	CASSEGGSGANVLTF
many	TRBD2	TRBV7-2	TRBJ2-5	TGTGCCAGCAGCTTGGGACTAGCGGGAGTCGTGGCAGAGACCCAGTACTTC	CASSLGLAGVVAETQYF
few	-	TRBV5-6	TRBJ1-5	TGTGCCAGCAGCTACGGGCCACAGAGCCAGGAGCCCCAGCATTTT	CASSYGPQSQEPQHF
few	TRBD1	TRBV24-1	TRBJ2-7	TGTGCCACCAGTGATCGACGGACAGGGACTCGCTACGAGCAGTACTTC	CATSDRRTGTRYEQYF
many	-	TRBV30	TRBJ1-5	TGTGCCTGGAGCAGAGGCCCCCCTAGCAATCAGCCCCAGCATTTT	CAWSRGPPSNQPQHF
many	TRBD1	TRBV27	TRBJ1-1	TGTGCCAGCAGTTTATATCTTACAGGGGGCGCCGGCACTGAAGCTTTCTTT	CASSLYLTGGAGTEAFF
many	-	TRBV3-1	TRBJ1-1	TGTGCCAGCAGCCAAGTTGGGGGACCTGAGGGGAACACTGAAGCTTTCTTT	CASSQVGGPEGNTEAFF
-	TRBD1	TRBV11-2	TRBJ1-4	TGTGCCAGCAGCACCTACAGGGGATGGAATGAAAAACTGTTTTTT	CASSTYRGWNEKLFF
-	TRBD2	TRBV20-1	TRBJ2-5	TGCAGTGCTAGGGGGCAAGGTAGCGGGAGTATCGAGACCCAGTACTTC	CSARGQGSGSIETQYF
-	TRBD1	TRBV6-1	TRBJ1-5	TGTGCCAGCAGTGAACCAGACAGGGGGAGTCAGCCCCAGCATTTT	CASSEPDRGSQPQHF
many	TRBD2	TRBV5-1	TRBJ2-7	TGCGCCAGCAGCGGCATGGCGGGAGGATTCTACGAGCAGTACTTC	CASSGMAGGFYEQYF
few	-	TRBV15	TRBJ2-1	TGTGCCACCAGCAGCGGGACCCCCAATGAGCAGTTCTTC	CATSSGTPNEQFF
few	-	TRBV7-3	TRBJ1-6	TGTGCCAGCAGCCCCCGTCGTGGTTCACCCCTCCACTTT	CASSPRRGSPLHF
few	-	TRBV7-6	TRBJ1-5	TGTGCCAGCAGCTTAGGGGATAATCAGCCCCAGCATTTT	CASSLGDNQPQHF
-	-	TRBV3-1	TRBJ1-1	TGTGCCAGCAGCCAAGACCATGGGGGGTCCGCGGCTTTCTTT	CASSQDHGGSAAFF
many	TRBD2	TRBV20-1	TRBJ2-1	TGCAGTGCCCTGAGCGGGAGCTCCTACAATGAGCAGTTCTTC	CSALSGSSYNEQFF
many	-	TRBV3-1	TRBJ1-1	TGTGCCAGCAGCCGGACCCGGCCGGGGGCCGCTTTCTTT	CASSRTRPGAAFF
many	TRBD2	TRBV11-2	TRBJ2-1	TGTGCCAGCAGCTTAGTTTTAGCGGGAGGCACTCAGTTCTTC	CASSLVLAGGTQFF
few	-	TRBV7-3	TRBJ1-6	TGTGCCAGCAGCTTGACAGTTCTTAATTCACCCCTCCACTTT	CASSLTVLNSPLHF
-	TRBD1	TRBV28	TRBJ1-5	TGTGCCAGCAGACCTAGAGGCAGGGGGGGCAATCAGCCCCAGCATTTT	CASRPRGRGGNQPQHF
-	-	TRBV9	TRBJ2-2	TGTGCCAGCAGCGTAGGCCGGGGCAGGAGGAACACCGGGGAGCTGTTTTTT	CASSVGRGRRNTGELFF
few	TRBD2	TRBV4-1	TRBJ2-7	TGCGCCAGCAGCCAAGAGGGTAGCGGGGCCAGGGACGAGCAGTACTTC	CASSQEGSGARDEQYF
-	TRBD1	TRBV27	TRBJ2-1	TGTGCCAGCAGGGAAGGGGGCTACTACAATGAGCAGTTCTTC	CASREGGYYNEQFF
-	TRBD2	TRBV6-2/TRBV6-3	TRBJ2-7	TGTGCCAGCAGTTACTACGGACTAGCGGGAGTCCCAAACTACGAGCAGTACTTC	CASSYYGLAGVPNYEQYF
many	-	TRBV27	TRBJ2-1	TGTGCCAGCAGTTTAGGGGTAGATATCTCCTACAATGAGCAGTTCTTC	CASSLGVDISYNEQFF
many	-	TRBV2	TRBJ2-1	TGTGCCAGCAGTGAGGAGAGGTGGCACAATGAGCAGTTCTTC	CASSEERWHNEQFF
-	TRBD2	TRBV4-1	TRBJ2-1	TGCGCCAGCAGCCAAATTACTAGCGGGCGGGATGAGCAGTTCTTC	CASSQITSGRDEQFF
many	-	TRBV11-2	TRBJ2-7	TGTGCCAGCAGCTACTACGGCTCCCTAGGTAGCTACTACGAGCAGTACTTC	CASSYYGSLGSYYEQYF
-	TRBD1	TRBV27	TRBJ2-1	TGTGCCACCTTAGGTCACAGGGGAGTGGGTGAGCAGTTCTTC	CATLGHRGVGEQFF
many	-	TRBV7-3	TRBJ2-7	TGTGCCAGCAGCTTAGTGGCCGGGAACGAGCAGTACTTC	CASSLVAGNEQYF
many	-	TRBV20-1	TRBJ1-1	TGCAGTGCTCCCAGGGAGGGAGGCACTGAAGCTTTCTTT	CSAPREGGTEAFF
-	-	TRBV10-3	TRBJ1-3	TGTGCCATCAGTGCCCCGGACAGCTCTGGAAACACCATATATTTT	CAISAPDSSGNTIYF
-	-	TRBV24-1	TRBJ2-1	TGTGCCACCAGTACAAGCGGACACTACAATGAGCAGTTCTTC	CATSTSGHYNEQFF
many	TRBD2	TRBV6-1	TRBJ2-1	TGTGCCAGCAGTAGGACTAGCGGGAGTGGTAATGAGCAGTTCTTC	CASSRTSGSGNEQFF
-	-	TRBV5-1	TRBJ2-4	TGCGCCAGCAGCCAAGAGGGTTCCTTAAACATTCAGTACTTC	CASSQEGSLNIQYF
once	-	TRBV4-3	TRBJ2-7	TGCGCCAGCAGCCAAGAGGTGGCGGAAAACTACGAGCAGTACTTC	CASSQEVAENYEQYF
many	-	TRBV6-1	TRBJ1-1	TGTGCCAGCAGACACCTACCTCAGGGAGCGAACACTGAAGCTTTCTTT	CASRHLPQGANTEAFF
many	TRBD2	TRBV20-1	TRBJ2-1	TGCAGTGCAAAGGGACTAGCGGGGATTCTAACCTACAATGAGCAGTTCTTC	CSAKGLAGILTYNEQFF
-	-	TRBV12-3/TRBV12-4	TRBJ1-3	TGTGCCAGCAGACGGGACACCACCATATATTTT	CASRRDTTIYF
-	-	TRBV11-3	TRBJ2-2	TGTGCCAGCAGCGGGCTTAGGAACACCGGGGAGCTGTTTTTT	CASSGLRNTGELFF
many	-	TRBV28	TRBJ1-2	TGTGCCAGCAGTTCCGACAACGGCTATGGCTACACCTTC	CASSSDNGYGYTF
-	-	TRBV7-2	TRBJ1-4	TGTGCCAGCAGCCTGAGACGGGCGGGTGAAAAACTGTTTTTT	CASSLRRAGEKLFF
many	TRBD2	TRBV15	TRBJ2-3	TGTGCCACCGCTACCTTAGCGGGAGGGGTGACAGATACGCAGTATTTT	CATATLAGGVTDTQYF